The 8 T cell receptor beta chains below come from one sample, sequenced in a study of blood T cell repertoires in COVID-19. The data were produced by immunoSEQ multiplex PCR, yet TCRdb's version contains in-frame clones alone and is incomplete. The table includes approximately 82,000 clones, about four fifths detected once. Sequences were obtained from peripheral blood. The source of these receptors is an older woman with acute or convalescent COVID-19.

V and J are TRBV30 and TRBJ2-7; a possible D gene is TRBD1 (6 bases). Germline V lookup: CDR1 GTSNPN, CDR2 SVGIG (reference sequence). Trimming took off 4 bases at V and 1 base at J, with 8 bases between the two ends. The CDR3 has 12 amino acids. Written as DNA, the CDR3 is TGTGCCTGGACACAGGGATCCTACGAGCAGTACTTC. This sequence encodes CAWTQGSYEQYF.

A note on this clone: Other DNA sequences in this specimen translate into the identical CDR3. The chain combines TRBV3-1 (or the pseudogene TRBV3-2) with TRBJ2-7, with D possibly matching TRBD2 (7 bases). CDR3 length equals 16 residues. Germline V lookup: CDR1 LGHDT, CDR2 YNNKEL (reference sequence). Deletions cut 6 bases from V and 3 bases from J, with 21 bases between. CDR3 sequence (DNA): TGTGCCAGCAGGCCCCAGGGGCGGGGGCACGGCTACGAGCAGTACTTC. Its protein is CASRPQGRGHGYEQYF.

The chain employs TRBV9 and TRBJ1-6; unclear D gene. V shed 0 bases and J shed 5 bases, with 6 bases lying between them. Germline V gene sequence: CDR1 SGDLS, CDR2 YYNGEE. This CDR3 is built from 14 residues. The CDR3, as DNA: TGTGCCAGCAGCGTAGGGGGAGATAATTCACCCCTCCACTTT. Its protein product is CASSVGGDNSPLHF.

The rearrangement uses TRBV3-1 (or the pseudogene TRBV3-2) and TRBJ1-4, with 7 positions matching TRBD1. The J segment lost 3 bases and the V segment lost 4 bases, leaving 5 bases of the junction unmatched. This CDR3 comprises 15 residues. Germline CDR1 and CDR2: LGHDT and YNNKEL (reference sequence). CDR3 residues: CASSLRQGPNEKLFF. CDR3 nucleotides: TGTGCCAGCAGCCTCAGACAGGGACCTAATGAAAAACTGTTTTTT.

The genes are TRBV10-3 and TRBJ1-5, with 10 bases fitting TRBD1. CDR3 length: 15 residues. Germline V gene lookup returns CDR1 ENHRY and CDR2 SYGVKD. Trimming removed 5 bases from V and 4 bases from J; junction bases left unmatched: 5. The chain's CDR3 is CAISLGQGQNQPQHF. The CDR3 DNA is TGTGCCATCAGTCTGGGACAGGGGCAGAATCAGCCCCAGCATTTT.

The gene calls are TRBV10-3 and TRBJ1-1; TRBD1 aligns across 7 bases. CDR1 and CDR2 (germline): ENHRY, SYGVKD. The CDR3 spans 13 residues. V was pared by 10 bases and J by 1 base, with 6 bases of the junction left unmatched. CDR3 sequence (DNA): TGTGCCACGACGGGGACAGCGAACACTGAAGCTTTCTTT. It codes for CATTGTANTEAFF.

The chain uses TRBV6-6 and TRBJ1-5, with D unclear. CDR1 and CDR2 from the germline V gene are MNHNY and SVGAGI (reference sequence). Between the trimmed V and J ends, which lost 6 bases and 9 bases, there was a span of 9 bases. This CDR3 is built from 11 residues. This CDR3 reads CASRPEGPQHF. In DNA form, the CDR3 reads TGTGCCAGCAGACCGGAGGGGCCCCAGCATTTT.

This chain links TRBV30 with TRBJ1-2; D call uncertain. This CDR3 has 16 amino acids. With 7 bases removed from V and 0 bases from J, the gap between germline ends came to 21 bases. Germline V gene lookup returns CDR1 GTSNPN and CDR2 SVGIG (reference sequence). This CDR3 is CASPPTLRVANYGYTF. The CDR3 DNA is TGTGCCTCTCCCCCGACCTTGAGGGTAGCTAACTATGGCTACACCTTC.